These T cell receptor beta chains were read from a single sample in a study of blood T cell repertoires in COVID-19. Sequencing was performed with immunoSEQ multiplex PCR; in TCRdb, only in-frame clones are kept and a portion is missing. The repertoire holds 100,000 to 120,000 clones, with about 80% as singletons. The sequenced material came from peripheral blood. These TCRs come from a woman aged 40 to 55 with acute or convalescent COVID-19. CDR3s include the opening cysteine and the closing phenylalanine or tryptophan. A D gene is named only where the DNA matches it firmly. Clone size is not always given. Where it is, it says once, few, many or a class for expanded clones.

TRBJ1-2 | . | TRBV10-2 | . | CATGQYGYTF | TGCGCCACCGGACAGTATGGCTACACCTTC
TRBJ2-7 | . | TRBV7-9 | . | CASSLVGNYYEQYF | TGTGCCAGCAGCTTGGTCGGAAACTACTACGAGCAGTACTTC
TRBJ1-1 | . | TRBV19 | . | CASSIRALNTEAFF | TGTGCCAGTAGTATCAGGGCCTTGAACACTGAAGCTTTCTTT
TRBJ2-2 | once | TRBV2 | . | CASSARETGELFF | TGTGCCAGCAGTGCACGCGAGACTGGGGAGCTGTTTTTT
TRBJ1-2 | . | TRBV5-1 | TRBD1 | CASSQGVGDGYTF | TGCGCCAGCAGTCAGGGGGTGGGAGACGGCTACACCTTC
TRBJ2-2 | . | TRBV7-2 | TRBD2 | CASSFPTSGGTGELFF | TGTGCCAGCAGCTTTCCGACTAGCGGGGGGACCGGGGAGCTGTTTTTT
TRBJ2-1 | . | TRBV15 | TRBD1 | CATSRSGRDRQFF | TGTGCCACCAGCAGATCGGGTAGGGACAGACAGTTCTTC
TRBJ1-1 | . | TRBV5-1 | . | CASSLVQGNTEAFF | TGCGCCAGCAGCTTGGTTCAGGGGAACACTGAAGCTTTCTTT
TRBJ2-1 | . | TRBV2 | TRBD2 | CASSESAGGSYNEQFF | TGTGCCAGCAGTGAATCAGCGGGGGGCTCTTACAATGAGCAGTTCTTC
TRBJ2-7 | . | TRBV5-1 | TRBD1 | CASRSGTGTYEQYF | TGCGCCAGCAGGTCCGGGACAGGGACCTACGAGCAGTACTTC
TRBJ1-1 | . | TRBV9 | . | CASSAGLSSTEAFF | TGTGCCAGCAGCGCCGGACTGTCTTCGACTGAAGCTTTCTTT
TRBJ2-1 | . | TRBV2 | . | CASSERVSYNEQFF | TGTGCCAGCAGTGAGCGGGTGTCCTACAATGAGCAGTTCTTC
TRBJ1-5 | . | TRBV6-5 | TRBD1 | CASSYRTGGQPQHF | TGTGCCAGCAGTTACCGGACAGGGGGACAGCCCCAGCATTTT
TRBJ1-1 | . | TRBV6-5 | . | CASSRVNTEAFF | TGTGCCAGCAGTCGAGTGAACACTGAAGCTTTCTTT
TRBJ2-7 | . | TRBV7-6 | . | CASSLVAGQGAHEQYF | TGTGCCAGCAGCCTAGTAGCGGGACAGGGAGCCCACGAGCAGTACTTC
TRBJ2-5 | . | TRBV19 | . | CASSRSGARVETQYF | TGTGCCAGTAGTAGGTCAGGGGCGAGGGTAGAGACCCAGTACTTC
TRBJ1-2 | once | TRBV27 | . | CASSLARRASGYTF | TGTGCCAGCAGTTTGGCTCGCAGGGCGAGTGGCTACACCTTC
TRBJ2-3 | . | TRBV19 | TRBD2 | CASSYLAGGEDTQYF | TGTGCCAGTTCCTACCTAGCGGGGGGGGAAGATACGCAGTATTTT
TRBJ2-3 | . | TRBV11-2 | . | CASRDQGRTQYF | TGTGCCAGCAGAGATCAGGGGCGTACGCAGTATTTT
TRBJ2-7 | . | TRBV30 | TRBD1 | CAWGQEYEQYF | TGTGCCTGGGGACAGGAGTACGAGCAGTACTTC
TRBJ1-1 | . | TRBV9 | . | CASSVSTGLATEAFF | TGTGCCAGCAGCGTAAGCACAGGTTTAGCCACTGAAGCTTTCTTT
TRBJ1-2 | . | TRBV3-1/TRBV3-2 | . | CASQKGEGYTF | TGTGCCAGCCAGAAAGGGGAAGGCTACACCTTC
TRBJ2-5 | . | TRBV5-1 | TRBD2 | CASASSGGPGPQETQYF | TGCGCCAGCGCGTCTAGCGGGGGGCCTGGTCCCCAAGAGACCCAGTACTTC
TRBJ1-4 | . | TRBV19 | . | CASSIEEGRRNEKLFF | TGTGCCAGTAGTATTGAAGAAGGCAGGAGGAATGAAAAACTGTTTTTT
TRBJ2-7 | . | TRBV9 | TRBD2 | CASSAPTSAYEQYF | TGTGCCAGCAGCGCCCCGACTAGCGCGTACGAGCAGTACTTC
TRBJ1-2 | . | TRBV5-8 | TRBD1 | CASSLDRGLYGYTF | TGTGCCAGCAGCTTGGACAGGGGTCTCTATGGCTACACCTTC
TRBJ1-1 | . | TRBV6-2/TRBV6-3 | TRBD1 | CASSYTRGRNLISEAFF | TGTGCCAGCAGTTACACCAGGGGGCGAAACTTGATCTCTGAAGCTTTCTTT
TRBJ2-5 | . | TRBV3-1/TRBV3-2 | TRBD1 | CASSLQGEETQYF | TGTGCCAGCAGCCTTCAGGGGGAAGAGACCCAGTACTTC
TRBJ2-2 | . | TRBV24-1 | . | CATQRNRAGELFF | TGTGCCACCCAGAGGAACAGGGCCGGGGAGCTGTTTTTT
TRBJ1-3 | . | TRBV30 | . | CAWSPPGGRAGNTIYF | TGTGCCTGGAGTCCCCCGGGGGGCAGAGCTGGAAACACCATATATTTT
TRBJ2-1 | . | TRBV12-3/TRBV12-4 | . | CASSIAYEQFF | TGTGCCAGCAGCATAGCTTACGAGCAGTTCTTC
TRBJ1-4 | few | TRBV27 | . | CASSLVFSEKLFF | TGTGCCAGCAGTTTAGTGTTTAGTGAAAAACTGTTTTTT